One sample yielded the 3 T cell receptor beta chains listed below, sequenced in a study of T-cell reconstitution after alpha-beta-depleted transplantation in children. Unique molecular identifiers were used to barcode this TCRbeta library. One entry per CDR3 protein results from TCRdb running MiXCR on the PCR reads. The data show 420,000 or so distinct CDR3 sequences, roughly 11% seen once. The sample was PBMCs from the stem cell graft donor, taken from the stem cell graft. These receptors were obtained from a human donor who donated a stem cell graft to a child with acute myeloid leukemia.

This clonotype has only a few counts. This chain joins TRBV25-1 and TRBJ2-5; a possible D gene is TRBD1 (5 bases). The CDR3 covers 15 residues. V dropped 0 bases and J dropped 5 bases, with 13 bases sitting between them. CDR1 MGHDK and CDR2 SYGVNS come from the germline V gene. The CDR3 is CASSEYKGQGETQYF. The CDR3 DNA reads TGTGCCAGCAGTGAATATAAGGGGCAGGGTGAGACCCAGTACTTC. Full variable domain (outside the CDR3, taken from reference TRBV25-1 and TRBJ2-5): EADIYQTPRYLVIGTGKKITLECSQTMGHDKMYWYQQDPGMELHLIHYSYGVNSTEKGDLSSESTVSRIRTEHFPLTLESARPSHTSQYLCASSEYKGQGETQYFGPGTRLLVL.

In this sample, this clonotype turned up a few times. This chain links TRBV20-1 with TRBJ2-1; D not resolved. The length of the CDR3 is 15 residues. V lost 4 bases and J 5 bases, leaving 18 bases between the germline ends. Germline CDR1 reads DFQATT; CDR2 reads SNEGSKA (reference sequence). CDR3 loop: CSATILVGPNNEQFF. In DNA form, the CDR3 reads TGCAGTGCTACCATCCTAGTGGGCCCCAACAATGAGCAGTTCTTC.

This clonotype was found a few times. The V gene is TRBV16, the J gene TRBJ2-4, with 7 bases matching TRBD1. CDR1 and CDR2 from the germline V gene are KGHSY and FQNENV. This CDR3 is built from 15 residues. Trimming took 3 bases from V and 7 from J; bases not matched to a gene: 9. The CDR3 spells CASSQPQGRGNIQYF. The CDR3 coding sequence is TGTGCCAGCAGCCAGCCGCAGGGCAGGGGGAACATTCAGTACTTC.